Sequencing of this T cell receptor (beta chain) was carried out in a study of blood T cell repertoires in COVID-19. Study overall: From the United States, Italy and Spain came samples of acute and convalescent COVID-19. In each case, the material was cDNA or gDNA derived from T cells, B-cell-depleted T cells, or PBMCs.

V dropped 4 bases and J dropped 5 bases, with 10 bases sitting between them. Germline values: CDR1 KGHDR, CDR2 SFDVKD. This CDR3 is 13 amino acids long. This clone showed up just a few times. In the original processing: Quantification of nucleated cells was approximated via reference gene primer amplification. TCRdb's copy holds only in-frame clones and misses some; the assay was immunoSEQ multiplex PCR. V and J calls and clone size are those listed in that table; D and trimming were worked out from the DNA. The sample has a few hundred thousand clones, 88% seen once. The rearrangement links TRBV24-1 to TRBJ1-1; the D is unclear. The TCR sequence derives from a woman aged 25 to 45 with acute or convalescent COVID-19. Sequenced sample: peripheral blood. Written as DNA, the CDR3 is TGTGCCACCAGTGAGGGTGGAGGGACTGAAGCTTTCTTT. Translating gives CATSEGGGTEAFF.